This TCR beta chain was identified in a study of cytomegalovirus exposure and HLA in healthy donors. Turning to the study itself: Genetic ancestry analysis placed around 76% of the 398 donors that were genotyped in the Caucasian-associated cluster. Study-wide points: Certain indistinguishable V segments, among them TRBV6-2 and TRBV6-3, were excluded. In vitro confirmation showed a few CMV-associated chains to be CMV antigen specific. Previously analyzed data showed that most TCR beta V segments were productive at a frequency of about 87% or about 30%.

The CDR3 spans 16 residues. The germline V gene has CDR1 MDHEN and CDR2 SYDVKM. V was clipped by 4 bases and J by 5 bases, with 17 bases between them. The PCR had 60 Vbeta and 13 Jbeta primers. Generated by immunoSEQ multiplex PCR, the TCRdb table keeps only in-frame clones and is missing some. The sample holds over 150,000 clones, 77% seen once. About this clone itself: Its antigen is as yet unknown.

The receptor was isolated from a woman aged 30 to 39 in good health and CMV-seropositive. This chain joins TRBV28 and TRBJ1-4; D might be TRBD1 (6 bases). The sequenced sample consisted of PBMCs. CDR3 amino acids: CASSSGDGRINEKLFF. In DNA form, the CDR3 reads TGTGCCAGCAGTTCAGGGGATGGCAGGATAAATGAAAAACTGTTTTTT.